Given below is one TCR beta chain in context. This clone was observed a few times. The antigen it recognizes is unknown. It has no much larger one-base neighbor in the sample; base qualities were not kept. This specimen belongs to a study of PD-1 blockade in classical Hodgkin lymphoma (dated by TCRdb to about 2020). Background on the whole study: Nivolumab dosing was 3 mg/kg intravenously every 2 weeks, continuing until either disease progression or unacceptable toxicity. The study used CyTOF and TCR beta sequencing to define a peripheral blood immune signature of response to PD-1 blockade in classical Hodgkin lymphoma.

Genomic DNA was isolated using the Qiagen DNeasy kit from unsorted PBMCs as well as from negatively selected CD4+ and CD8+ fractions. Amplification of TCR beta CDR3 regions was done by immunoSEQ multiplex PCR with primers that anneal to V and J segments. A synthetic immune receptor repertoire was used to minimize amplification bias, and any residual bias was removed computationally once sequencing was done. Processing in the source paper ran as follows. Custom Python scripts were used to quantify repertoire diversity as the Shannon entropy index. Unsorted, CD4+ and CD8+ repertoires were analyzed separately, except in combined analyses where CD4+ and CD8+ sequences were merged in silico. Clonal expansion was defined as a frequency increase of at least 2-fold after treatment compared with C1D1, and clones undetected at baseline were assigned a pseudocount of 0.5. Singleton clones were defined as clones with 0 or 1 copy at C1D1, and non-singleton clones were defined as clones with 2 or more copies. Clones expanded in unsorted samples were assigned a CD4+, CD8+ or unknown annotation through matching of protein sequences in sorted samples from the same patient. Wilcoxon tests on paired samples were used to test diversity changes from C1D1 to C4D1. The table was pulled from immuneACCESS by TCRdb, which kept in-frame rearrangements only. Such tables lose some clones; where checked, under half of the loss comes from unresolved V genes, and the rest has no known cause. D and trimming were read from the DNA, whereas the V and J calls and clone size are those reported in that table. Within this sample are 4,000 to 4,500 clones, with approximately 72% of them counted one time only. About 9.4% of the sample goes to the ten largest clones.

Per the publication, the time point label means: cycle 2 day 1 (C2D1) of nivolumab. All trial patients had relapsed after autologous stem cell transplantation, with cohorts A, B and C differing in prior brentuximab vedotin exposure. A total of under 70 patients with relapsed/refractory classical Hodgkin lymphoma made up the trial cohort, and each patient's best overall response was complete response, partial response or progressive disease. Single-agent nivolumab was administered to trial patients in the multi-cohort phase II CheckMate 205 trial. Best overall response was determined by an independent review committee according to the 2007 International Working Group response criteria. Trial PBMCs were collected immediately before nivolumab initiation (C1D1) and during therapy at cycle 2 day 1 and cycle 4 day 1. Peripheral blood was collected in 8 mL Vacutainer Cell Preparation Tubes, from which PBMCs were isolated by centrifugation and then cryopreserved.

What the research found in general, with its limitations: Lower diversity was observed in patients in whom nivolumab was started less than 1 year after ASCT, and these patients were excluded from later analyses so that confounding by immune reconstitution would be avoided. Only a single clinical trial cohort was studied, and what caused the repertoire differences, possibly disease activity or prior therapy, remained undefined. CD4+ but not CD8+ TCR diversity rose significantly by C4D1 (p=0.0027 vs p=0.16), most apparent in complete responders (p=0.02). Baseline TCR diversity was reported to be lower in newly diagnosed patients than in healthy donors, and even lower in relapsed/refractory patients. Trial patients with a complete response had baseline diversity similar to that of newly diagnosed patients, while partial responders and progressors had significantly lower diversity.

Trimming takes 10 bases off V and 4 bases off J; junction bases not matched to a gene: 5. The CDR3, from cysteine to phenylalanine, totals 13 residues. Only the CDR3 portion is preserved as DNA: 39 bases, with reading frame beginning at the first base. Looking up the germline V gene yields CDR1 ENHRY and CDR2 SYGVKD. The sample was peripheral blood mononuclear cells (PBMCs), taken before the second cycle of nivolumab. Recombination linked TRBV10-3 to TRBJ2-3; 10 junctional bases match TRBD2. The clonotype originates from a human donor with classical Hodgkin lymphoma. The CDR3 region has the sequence CATGAGGADTQYF. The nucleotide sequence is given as TGTGCCACAGGAGCGGGAGGGGCAGATACGCAGTATTTT.